The T cell receptor (beta chain) described here comes from a study of OX40 agonist ivuxolimab in advanced cancers. Deletions cut 0 bases from V and 11 bases from J, with 14 bases between. This CDR3 has 14 residues. The germline gives CDR1 SNHLY, CDR2 FYNNEI. The assay was immunoSEQ multiplex PCR, and TCRdb's table has in-frame clones only and misses some. Among fewer than 55,000 clones, over 80% were seen once, and the ten largest hold under 15%. The sequence was obtained from an adult with an advanced solid tumor such as melanoma, head and neck, liver or kidney cancer. The sequencing used CD4+ or CD8+ T cells sorted from blood, collected in a trial of the OX40 agonist ivuxolimab. The chain combines TRBV2 with TRBJ1-5; TRBD1 is a possible D gene (6 bases). The CDR3 here is CASSEARGAEAQHF. Written as DNA, the CDR3 is TGTGCCAGCAGTGAAGCGAGGGGGGCGGAAGCCCAGCATTTT.